Below, 28 T cell receptor beta chains from the same sample are listed, as sequenced in a study of CD8 T cells in ankylosing spondylitis. No antigens are known for them. TCRdb reprocessed the 5' RACE reads with MiXCR, giving one entry per CDR3 protein. The data contain under 550,000 distinct CDR3 sequences, roughly a quarter of them singletons. Whole-study findings and limits: Seven to nine highly homologous variants made up a TCR beta motif, and this motif appeared characteristic of ankylosing spondylitis blood.

Sequencing was done on a sample of blood, either unsorted or a sorted T cell fraction (not recorded which). These TCRs come from a male donor with ankylosing spondylitis.

This clonotype was seen a handful of times. J is TRBJ2-3 and V is TRBV6-2 or TRBV6-3, with D possibly being TRBD2 (5 bases). V lost 2 bases, J lost 2 bases, and 8 bases lay in between. The CDR3 covers 14 residues. CDR1 MNHEY and CDR2 SVGEGT come from the germline V gene. The CDR3 spells CASSYPGSTDTQYF. The CDR3 nucleotides are TGTGCCAGCAGTTACCCGGGATCCACAGATACGCAGTATTTT.

This clonotype showed up many times. The chain joins TRBV9 to TRBJ2-7; D call uncertain. The V gene lost 3 bases and the J gene lost 3 bases, with 13 bases spanning the gap. Germline lookup yields CDR1 SGDLS and CDR2 YYNGEE. The CDR3 is made up of 14 amino acids. The CDR3 reads CASSARFEVYEQYF. The CDR3 DNA is TGTGCCAGCAGCGCGCGTTTTGAGGTCTACGAGCAGTACTTC.

Many counts were recorded for this clonotype. The rearrangement links TRBV14 to TRBJ2-1; 14 nucleotides align to TRBD2. In germline, CDR1 is SGHDN, CDR2 FVKESK. This CDR3 spans 16 amino acids. Trimming took 4 bases from V and 10 from J; bases not matched to a gene: 9. The CDR3 coding sequence is TGTGCCAGCAGCCGGCCGGGACTAGCGGGAGCTTGGGAGCAGTTCTTC. It yields the protein CASSRPGLAGAWEQFF.

The chain recombines TRBV27 with TRBJ2-1; 8 positions agree with TRBD2. The CDR3 is 15 amino acids. Germline lookup yields CDR1 MNHEY and CDR2 SMNVEV (reference sequence). V lost 4 bases and J lost 4; bases outside the gene matches: 6. CDR3 sequence (DNA): TGTGCCAGCAGTTGGGGGCTAGCGGGTTACAATGAGCAGTTCTTC. Its translation is CASSWGLAGYNEQFF.

This chain connects TRBV6-1 to TRBJ1-3, with TRBD1 identical over 9 bases. The V and J ends lost 6 bases and 2 bases, in that order; junction bases with no gene match: 5. The CDR3 sequence is 15 residues long. Germline V gene lookup returns CDR1 MNHNS and CDR2 SASEGT. CDR3 amino acids: CASSPDRGAGNTIYF. The DNA for the CDR3 is TGTGCCAGCAGCCCGGACAGGGGAGCTGGAAACACCATATATTTT.

V gene TRBV6-1 combines with J gene TRBJ2-7; 7 bases are a match to TRBD2. The CDR3 consists of 12 residues. Trimming took 5 bases from V and 3 from J; bases not matched to a gene: 1. Germline CDR1 reads MNHNS; CDR2 reads SASEGT. CDR3 sequence (DNA): TGTGCCAGCAGTTCTAGCGGCTACGAGCAGTACTTC. Protein sequence: CASSSSGYEQYF.

This clonotype was seen more than once but under ten times. This chain joins TRBV11-2 and TRBJ2-3; perhaps TRBD2 as D (6 bases). Between the trimmed V and J ends, which lost 5 bases and 2 bases, there was a span of 14 bases. Germline loops: CDR1 SGHAT, CDR2 FQNNGV. The CDR3 spans 15 residues. The CDR3 here is CASSPSGLATDTQYF. The DNA of the CDR3 is TGTGCCAGCAGCCCAAGCGGGTTAGCCACAGATACGCAGTATTTT.

This sequence joins TRBV12-3 or TRBV12-4 and TRBJ2-1; D unresolved. Trimming stripped 8 bases from V and 9 bases from J, with 20 bases between. This CDR3 comprises 14 residues. Here the CDR3 reads CASRNQNSHSEQFF. The CDR3 nucleotides are TGTGCCAGCCGCAACCAAAACAGCCACAGTGAGCAGTTCTTC.

The chain employs TRBV7-2 and TRBJ1-2; TRBD1 aligns across 12 bases. The V gene's germline CDR1 is SGHTA and CDR2 FQGNSA. The CDR3 extends over 14 amino acids. V shed 5 bases, J shed 6 bases, and the junction held 4 bases outside the gene matches. The CDR3, as DNA: TGTGCCAGCAGCAAAGGGACAGGGGGCGATGGCTACACCTTC. Residues: CASSKGTGGDGYTF.

This clonotype was found once. The chain combines TRBV28 with TRBJ2-5; the match to TRBD1 covers 7 bases. CDR3 length equals 14 residues. V was pared by 4 bases and J by 5 bases, with 7 bases of the junction left unmatched. Per germline, CDR1 MDHEN and CDR2 SYDVKM. The DNA for the CDR3 is TGTGCCAGCAGTTCAGGGACAGTTAGGGAGACCCAGTACTTC. Its translation is CASSSGTVRETQYF.

This clonotype has only a few counts. This sequence joins TRBV6-1 and TRBJ2-1, with D uncertain. Per the germline V gene, CDR1 is MNHNS and CDR2 is SASEGT. Trimming stripped 10 bases from V and 5 bases from J, with 18 bases between. CDR3 length: 14 amino acids. This CDR3 reads CATTYPGLNNEQFF. As DNA, the CDR3 is TGTGCCACCACATACCCTGGCCTAAACAATGAGCAGTTCTTC.

This clonotype was detected a few times. The rearrangement joins TRBV18 to TRBJ1-1, with TRBD1 matching over 7 bases. The CDR3 consists of 16 residues. The V and J ends lost 3 bases and 1 base, in that order; junction bases with no gene match: 8. CDR1 KGHSH and CDR2 LQKENI come from the germline V gene. The CDR3 DNA sequence: TGTGCCAGCTCACCTGCACAGGGGAGAACGAACACTGAAGCTTTCTTT. Protein: CASSPAQGRTNTEAFF.

V usage is TRBV29-1 and J usage is TRBJ2-1; D might be TRBD2 (7 bases). There are 15 residues in the CDR3. Germline CDR1 SQVTM, CDR2 ANQGSEA. V was cut by 4 bases and J by 4 bases, with 17 bases left in between. The CDR3 bases are TGCAGCGTTGGGGGGGGCGAGCGGGGATACAATGAGCAGTTCTTC. It translates to CSVGGGERGYNEQFF.

This clonotype was seen a handful of times. This chain links TRBV5-1 with TRBJ2-2; D is possibly TRBD2 (6 bases). The germline V gene encodes CDR1 SGHRS and CDR2 YFSETQ. The CDR3 is made up of 16 amino acids. V was trimmed by 0 bases and J by 5 bases, leaving 14 bases between them. This CDR3 is CASSLAVADGTGELFF. The CDR3 DNA follows: TGCGCCAGCAGCTTGGCAGTAGCGGACGGGACCGGGGAGCTGTTTTTT.

The chain links TRBV5-1 to TRBJ2-1; D is perhaps TRBD2 (6 bases). Germline CDR1 is SGHRS and CDR2 is YFSETQ. The CDR3 loop spans 19 amino acids. V was shortened by 1 base and J by 1 base, with 21 bases between the two germline ends. In DNA, the CDR3 is TGCGCCAGCAGCTTGTTACTAGCTTTGAGGGATGATTCCTACAATGAGCAGTTCTTC. Translating gives CASSLLLALRDDSYNEQFF. Supplemented by reference TRBV5-1 and TRBJ2-1, the full variable domain reads KAGVTQTPRYLIKTRGQQVTLSCSPISGHRSVSWYQQTPGQGLQFLFEYFSETQRNKGNFPGRFSGRQFSNSRSEMNVSTLELGDSALYLCASSLLLALRDDSYNEQFFGPGTRLTVL.

The chain is built from TRBV3-1 and TRBJ2-2; D may be TRBD2 (7 bases). The CDR3 runs to 16 residues. Trimming cost V 2 bases and J 6 bases, with 16 bases left between them. Germline CDR1 LGHDT, CDR2 YNNKEL (reference sequence). The CDR3: CASSQRGGQGAGELFF. The CDR3 DNA follows: TGTGCCAGCAGCCAAAGGGGGGGACAAGGGGCCGGGGAGCTGTTTTTT.

The chain carries TRBV2 and TRBJ2-2; D gene ambiguous. The CDR3 loop spans 14 amino acids. V lost 3 bases and J lost 4, with 9 bases in between. Germline lookup yields CDR1 SNHLY and CDR2 FYNNEI. In DNA form, the CDR3 reads TGTGCCAGCAGTGAGTGGCAGCTCACCGGGGAGCTGTTTTTT. Amino acids: CASSEWQLTGELFF.

This clonotype came up many times. The chain carries TRBV3-1 and TRBJ2-2, with 9 bases that match TRBD2. CDR3 size: 15 residues. Germline CDR1 reads LGHDT; CDR2 reads YNNKEL (reference sequence). J was trimmed by 7 bases and V by 4 bases; bases with no gene match: 7. The CDR3 coding sequence is TGTGCCAGCAGCCCATTAGCGGGAGCGGGCGGGGAGCTGTTTTTT. It encodes CASSPLAGAGGELFF. Supplemented by reference TRBV3-1 and TRBJ2-2, the full variable domain reads DTAVSQTPKYLVTQMGNDKSIKCEQNLGHDTMYWYKQDSKKFLKIMFSYNNKELIINETVPNRFSPKSPDKAHLNLHINSLELGDSAVYFCASSPLAGAGGELFFGEGSRLTVL.

The J gene is TRBJ2-3, the V gene TRBV5-1, with 13 bases identical to TRBD2. The CDR3 runs 16 residues. The V segment lost 0 bases and the J segment 5 bases; nucleotides outside the gene matches: 3. Per the germline V gene, CDR1 is SGHRS and CDR2 is YFSETQ. In DNA, the CDR3 is TGCGCCAGCAGCTTGGGGACTAGCGGGAGCCAAGATACGCAGTATTTT. Its protein product is CASSLGTSGSQDTQYF.

Only a few counts were recorded for this clonotype. The chain couples TRBV2 to TRBJ2-1; 7 bases are a match to TRBD2. Looked up from germline, CDR1 is SNHLY and CDR2 is FYNNEI. The CDR3 has 14 residues. V lost 6 bases, J lost 10 bases, and 12 bases stayed unmatched. This CDR3 reads CASRAGVNSWEQFF. Written as DNA, the CDR3 is TGTGCCAGCAGGGCGGGAGTGAATTCCTGGGAGCAGTTCTTC.

This clonotype showed up just a few times. The CDR3 reads CAWSVRFYGYTF. CDR3 sequence (DNA): TGTGCCTGGAGTGTCAGGTTCTATGGCTACACCTTC. This chain connects TRBV30 to TRBJ1-2; D ambiguous. The CDR3 is 12 amino acids. CDR1 and CDR2 from the germline V gene are GTSNPN and SVGIG (reference sequence). Trimming stripped 0 bases from V and 4 bases from J, with 6 bases between.

V usage is TRBV20-1 and J usage is TRBJ1-2; D is uncertain. The germline V gene has CDR1 DFQATT and CDR2 SNEGSKA (reference sequence). Trimming took 3 bases from V and 0 from J, leaving 8 bases between them. CDR3 length: 13 amino acids. The DNA of the CDR3 is TGCAGTGCTAGGACGGCCGCTAACTATGGCTACACCTTC. Translation: CSARTAANYGYTF.

This clonotype was observed a handful of times. This rearrangement joins TRBV5-6 to TRBJ2-5, with D unclear. This CDR3 is built from 15 residues. Trimming cost V 0 bases and J 1 base, with 10 bases left between them. Germline V CDR1 and CDR2: SGHDT, YYEEEE. The CDR3 sequence is CASSLGGRPQETQYF. DNA for the CDR3: TGTGCCAGCAGCTTGGGAGGCCGTCCCCAAGAGACCCAGTACTTC.

This clonotype was counted between two and nine times. This sequence joins TRBV27 and TRBJ2-2, with 7 positions matching TRBD1. The J segment lost 0 bases and the V segment lost 7 bases, leaving 8 bases of the junction unmatched. Germline V gene sequence: CDR1 MNHEY, CDR2 SMNVEV (reference sequence). The CDR3 runs 16 residues. The CDR3 reads CASTSLTGTNTGELFF. The CDR3 DNA is TGTGCCAGCACCTCGCTGACAGGGACGAACACCGGGGAGCTGTTTTTT.

This clonotype appeared a few times. This sequence joins TRBV5-1 and TRBJ1-1; D is possibly TRBD1 (5 bases). V was trimmed by 4 bases and J by 0 bases, leaving 13 bases between them. Germline V gene data show CDR1 as SGHRS and CDR2 as YFSETQ. The CDR3 extends over 15 amino acids. The CDR3 protein is CASSLGEPMNTEAFF. The CDR3 DNA is TGCGCCAGCAGCCTGGGGGAACCTATGAACACTGAAGCTTTCTTT.

This clonotype was detected only a few times. The chain links TRBV7-2 to TRBJ2-3; D is uncertain. Germline lookup yields CDR1 SGHTA and CDR2 FQGNSA. V lost 4 bases, J lost 5 bases, and 10 bases lay in between. The CDR3 loop spans 13 amino acids. This chain's CDR3 is CASSSNWKDTQYF. The CDR3 region has the DNA TGTGCCAGCAGCTCAAACTGGAAAGATACGCAGTATTTT.

This clonotype has a count of ten or more. The CDR3 nucleotides are TGCAGTGCTTCGGGGGGGAACACTGAAGCTTTCTTT. It is translated as CSASGGNTEAFF. J is TRBJ1-1 and V is TRBV20-1, with TRBD1 as a possible D gene (5 bases). In germline, CDR1 is DFQATT, CDR2 SNEGSKA (reference sequence). This CDR3 has 12 amino acids. V lost 5 bases and J 1 base, leaving 8 bases between the germline ends.

The V and J genes are TRBV5-4 and TRBJ1-4; TRBD1 is a possible D gene (6 bases). Germline V CDR1 and CDR2: SGHNT, YYREEE (reference sequence). The CDR3 covers 16 residues. The V and J ends lost 2 bases and 3 bases respectively, with 14 bases between them. The DNA of the CDR3 is TGTGCCAGCAGCTTACCGGGACATTCCTCTAATGAAAAACTGTTTTTT. This sequence encodes CASSLPGHSSNEKLFF.